Listed below are T cell receptor beta chains from one sample, sequenced in a study of blood T cells in healthy people across ages. Via MiXCR, TCRdb re-called the 5' RACE reads, giving one row per CDR3 protein. The sample holds about 1 million distinct CDR3 sequences; under 45% are singletons and the top ten take approximately 17%. Source material: blood. All receptors come from a woman in her sixties in good health. Both conserved end residues are part of each CDR3. The size field is filled for only some rows; it gives once, few, many or a size class.

J	size	V	CDR3
TRBJ2-3	once	TRBV28	CASSSILAPSTDTQYF
TRBJ2-2	few	TRBV20-1	CSAPGPLNTGELFF
TRBJ1-6	once	TRBV25-1	CASRLGAGNSPLHF
TRBJ2-5	few	TRBV6-5	CASSYFQRHQETQYF
TRBJ1-2	many	TRBV3-1	CASSPGTAVVYGYTF
TRBJ2-3	once	TRBV12-5	CASARTGENTDTQYF
TRBJ1-5	NA	TRBV6-1	CASSRRQVSNQPQHF
TRBJ2-7	once	TRBV14	CASSQNSLTYEQYF
NA	few	TRBV18	CASSPGATFYEQYF
TRBJ1-1	NA	TRBV5-1	CASSLGWSTEAFF
TRBJ2-6	NA	TRBV5-1	CASSLDFTSGANVLTF
TRBJ1-2	few	TRBV5-4	CASSLVREYGYTF
TRBJ2-5	NA	TRBV20-1	CGALSPGRGQETQYF
TRBJ2-3	NA	TRBV20-1	CSARDVERYTQYF
TRBJ2-5	few	TRBV20-1	CSHLGGGKETQYF
TRBJ1-4	NA	TRBV27	CASSLWGSANEKLFF
TRBJ2-3	NA	TRBV5-1	CASSVLVSDTQYF
TRBJ2-1	NA	TRBV18	CASSPIGTGDYNEQFF
TRBJ2-6	few	TRBV20-1	CSATGSFSGANVLTF
TRBJ1-2	NA	TRBV20-1	CSARDEGTGGFGYTF
NA	NA	TRBV12-3/TRBV12-4	CASSYTGSGYEQYF
TRBJ2-3	few	TRBV10-3	CAISGFPSTDTQYF
TRBJ2-3	NA	TRBV29-1	CSASSGSVADTQYF
TRBJ1-1	NA	TRBV20-1	CSARGGGTEAFF
TRBJ1-2	NA	TRBV5-1	CASSLETGGFRYGYTF
TRBJ2-7	few	TRBV9	CASSVYGGSSYEQYF
TRBJ2-3	NA	TRBV20-1	CSARSSGSADTQYF
TRBJ1-4	few	TRBV5-1	CASSFSATNEKLFF
TRBJ2-3	NA	TRBV12-5	CASGLVERSTDTQYF
TRBJ2-4	NA	TRBV27	CASSPLGRYAKDIQYF
TRBJ2-5	NA	TRBV6-5	CASSRSSGGIHEQYF
TRBJ2-1	NA	TRBV12-3/TRBV12-4	CACNQLADNEQFF
TRBJ1-6	NA	TRBV4-2	CASSQDPSFRGNSPLHF
TRBJ2-7	NA	TRBV20-1	CSAIPTGVNEQYF
TRBJ2-3	few	TRBV7-3	CASSRLSADTQYF
TRBJ2-7	many	TRBV11-1	CASRHRTGESYEQYF
TRBJ2-7	NA	TRBV7-2	CASSGTGGTSYEQYF
TRBJ2-5	NA	TRBV20-1	CSADPTPGKIDQETQYF
TRBJ2-1	NA	TRBV11-3	CASSFLQLSRNEQFF
TRBJ2-1	NA	TRBV29-1	CSVAASGRAINEQFF
TRBJ2-7	few	TRBV27	CASSLVGQGQAYEQYF
TRBJ1-6	few	TRBV10-3	CAISDTDANSPLHF
TRBJ2-3	few	TRBV7-2	CASGSLGLYTDTQYF
TRBJ2-1	few	TRBV29-1	CSVVAGGVGEQFF
TRBJ2-7	NA	TRBV7-8	CASSARQGTYEQYF
NA	NA	TRBV9	CASSVPASYGETQYF
TRBJ2-7	many	TRBV20-1	CSAQRGRAHSYEQYF
TRBJ2-3	few	TRBV20-1	CSARGPSGTSTDTQYF
TRBJ2-7	few	TRBV3-1	CASSQDRKAGHKAYEQYF
TRBJ1-2	NA	TRBV7-8	CASSTSSGPYEKGYTF
TRBJ2-7	NA	TRBV20-1	CSTGGLAGSSSHEQYF
TRBJ1-2	once	TRBV5-1	CASSPRAGSGHTF
TRBJ1-4	NA	TRBV6-6	CASSYLGTINEKLFF
TRBJ2-3	NA	TRBV20-1	CSALGLVGLDTQYF
TRBJ1-1	NA	TRBV20-1	CSVRGGGDTEAFF
TRBJ2-5	NA	TRBV7-9	CASSPSGAQYF
TRBJ2-5	NA	TRBV6-2/TRBV6-3	CAGSLIAGAYETQYF
TRBJ2-7	many	TRBV9	CASSPRTGDYEQYF
TRBJ2-7	NA	TRBV12-3/TRBV12-4	CASSLAEGQLGEQYF
TRBJ2-3	NA	TRBV12-3/TRBV12-4	CASSRATSGTTDTQYF